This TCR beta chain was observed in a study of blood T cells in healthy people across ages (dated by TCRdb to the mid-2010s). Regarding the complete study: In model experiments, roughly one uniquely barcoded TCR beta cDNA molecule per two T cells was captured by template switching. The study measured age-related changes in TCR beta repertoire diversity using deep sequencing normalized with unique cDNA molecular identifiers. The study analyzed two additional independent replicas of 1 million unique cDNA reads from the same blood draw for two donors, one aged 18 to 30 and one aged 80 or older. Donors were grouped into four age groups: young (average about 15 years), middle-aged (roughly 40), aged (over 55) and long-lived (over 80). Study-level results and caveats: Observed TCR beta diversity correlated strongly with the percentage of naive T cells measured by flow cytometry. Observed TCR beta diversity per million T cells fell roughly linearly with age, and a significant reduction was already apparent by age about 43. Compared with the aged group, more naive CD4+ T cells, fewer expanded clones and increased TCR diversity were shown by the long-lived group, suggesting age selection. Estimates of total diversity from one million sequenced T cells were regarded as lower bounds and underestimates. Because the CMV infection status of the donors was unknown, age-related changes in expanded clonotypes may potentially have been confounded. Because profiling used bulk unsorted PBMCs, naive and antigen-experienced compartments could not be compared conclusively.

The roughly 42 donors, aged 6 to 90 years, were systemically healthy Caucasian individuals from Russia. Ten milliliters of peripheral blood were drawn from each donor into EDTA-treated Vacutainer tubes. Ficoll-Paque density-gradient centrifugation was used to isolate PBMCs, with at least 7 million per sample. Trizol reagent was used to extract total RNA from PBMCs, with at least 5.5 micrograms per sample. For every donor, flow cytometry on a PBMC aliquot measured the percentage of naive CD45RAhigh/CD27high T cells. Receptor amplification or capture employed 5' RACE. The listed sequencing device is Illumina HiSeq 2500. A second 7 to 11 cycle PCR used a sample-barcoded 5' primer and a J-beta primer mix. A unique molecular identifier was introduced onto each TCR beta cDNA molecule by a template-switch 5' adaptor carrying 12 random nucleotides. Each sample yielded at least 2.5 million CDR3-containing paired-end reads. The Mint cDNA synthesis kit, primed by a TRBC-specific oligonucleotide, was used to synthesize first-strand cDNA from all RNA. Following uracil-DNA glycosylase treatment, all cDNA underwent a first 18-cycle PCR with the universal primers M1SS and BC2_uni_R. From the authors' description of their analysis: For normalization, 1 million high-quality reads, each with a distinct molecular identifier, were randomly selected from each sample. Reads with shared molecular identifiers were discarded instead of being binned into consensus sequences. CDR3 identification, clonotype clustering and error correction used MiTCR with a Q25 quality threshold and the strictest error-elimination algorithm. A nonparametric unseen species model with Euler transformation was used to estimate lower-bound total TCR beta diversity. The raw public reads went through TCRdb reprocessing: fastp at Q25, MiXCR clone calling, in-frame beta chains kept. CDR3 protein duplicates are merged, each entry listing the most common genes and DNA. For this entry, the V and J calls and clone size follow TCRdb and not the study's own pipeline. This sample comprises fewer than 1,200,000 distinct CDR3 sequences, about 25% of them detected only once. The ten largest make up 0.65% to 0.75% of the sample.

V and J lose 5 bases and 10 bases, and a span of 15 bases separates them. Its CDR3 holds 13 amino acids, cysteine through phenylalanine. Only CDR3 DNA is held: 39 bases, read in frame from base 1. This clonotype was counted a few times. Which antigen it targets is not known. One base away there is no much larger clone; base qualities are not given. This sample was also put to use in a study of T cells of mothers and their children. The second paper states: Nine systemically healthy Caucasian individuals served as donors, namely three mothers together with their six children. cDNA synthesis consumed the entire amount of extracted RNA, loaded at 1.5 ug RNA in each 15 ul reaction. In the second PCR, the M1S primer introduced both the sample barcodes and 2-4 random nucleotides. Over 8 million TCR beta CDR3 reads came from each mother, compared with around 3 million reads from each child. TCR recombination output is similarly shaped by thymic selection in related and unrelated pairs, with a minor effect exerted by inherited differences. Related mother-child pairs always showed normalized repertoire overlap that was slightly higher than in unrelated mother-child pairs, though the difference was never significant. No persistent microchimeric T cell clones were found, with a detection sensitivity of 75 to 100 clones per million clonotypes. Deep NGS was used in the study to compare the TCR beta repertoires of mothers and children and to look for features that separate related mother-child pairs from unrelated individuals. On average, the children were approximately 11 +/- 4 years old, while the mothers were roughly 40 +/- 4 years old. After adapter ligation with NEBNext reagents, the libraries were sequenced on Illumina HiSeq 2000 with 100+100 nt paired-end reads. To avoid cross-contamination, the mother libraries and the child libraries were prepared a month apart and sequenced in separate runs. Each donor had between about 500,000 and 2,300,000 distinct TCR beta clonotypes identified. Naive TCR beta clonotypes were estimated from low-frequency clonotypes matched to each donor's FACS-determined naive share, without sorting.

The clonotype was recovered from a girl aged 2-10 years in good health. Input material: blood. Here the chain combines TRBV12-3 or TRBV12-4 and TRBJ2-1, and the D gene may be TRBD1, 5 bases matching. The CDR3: CASSKRQLVEQFF. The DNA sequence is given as TGTGCCAGCAGTAAGCGACAGTTAGTAGAGCAGTTCTTC.